These T cell receptor beta chains were read from a single sample in a study of somatic mutations in cytotoxic T cells in rheumatoid arthritis. Assay used: immunoSEQ multiplex PCR; TCRdb lists only in-frame clones, some missing. The sample holds more than 25,000 clones; over 65% are singletons and the top ten take roughly a tenth. The sequenced sample was CD8+ T cells sorted from blood. These TCRs come from a woman aged 18-30 years in good health. Each CDR3 is given with its conserved first and last residue. A D gene is named only where the DNA matches it firmly. Some rows mark clone size as missing; the rest say once, few, many or name a class of expanded clone.

d_gene	abundance	v_gene	j_gene	CDR3nt	CDR3aa
.	.	TRBV4-1	TRBJ1-2	TGCGCCAGCAGCCAAGAGGTCCCTTTTTCGGGATCTAGCACCTTC	CASSQEVPFSGSSTF
.	.	TRBV6-4	TRBJ2-3	TGTGCCAGCAGTGACCGGCCCCTTAGCACAGATACGCAGTATTTT	CASSDRPLSTDTQYF
.	.	TRBV4-1	TRBJ1-3	TGCGCCAGCAGCCCCCCCTGGGGAGGAAACACCATATATTTT	CASSPPWGGNTIYF
.	once	TRBV6-6	TRBJ1-1	TGTGCCAGCAGTCGACCTTCCCCTGAAGCTTTCTTT	CASSRPSPEAFF
TRBD2	.	TRBV28	TRBJ2-7	TGTGCCAGCAGTTTCGAGCGGGAGCCGCCCTCCTACGAGCAGTACTTC	CASSFEREPPSYEQYF
.	.	TRBV18	TRBJ2-6	TGTGCCAGCTCACCACGGCGGGTCGGACCCTCTGGGGCCAACGTCCTGGCTTTC	CASSPRRVGPSGANVLAF
.	medium-sized	TRBV19	TRBJ2-1	TGTGCCAGTAGTATCGGGCCTAGCAATGAGCAGTTCTTC	CASSIGPSNEQFF
.	.	TRBV21-1	TRBJ1-2	TGTGCCAGCAGCAAAGGGAGGGAAGTAGTGTATGGCTACACCTTC	CASSKGREVVYGYTF
.	.	TRBV6-1	TRBJ1-1	TGTGCCAGCAGTGTCCCCTCCGGACACAACACTGAAGCTTTCTTT	CASSVPSGHNTEAFF
.	.	TRBV7-8	TRBJ1-5	TGTGCCAGCAGCCCGGGGACTCTAGGGAATCAGCCCCAGCATTTT	CASSPGTLGNQPQHF
.	.	TRBV9	TRBJ1-1	TGTGCCAGCAGCGTAGGGACGGGAACTGAAGCTTTCTTT	CASSVGTGTEAFF
.	.	TRBV6-5	TRBJ2-5	TGTGCCAGCAGTTACTCCGATGCGACGACCCAGTACTTC	CASSYSDATTQYF
TRBD2	few	TRBV2	TRBJ2-1	TGTGCCAGCAGGGGGGGGAGCTCCTACAATGAGCAGTTCTTC	CASRGGSSYNEQFF
.	.	TRBV5-1	TRBJ1-1	TGCGCCAGCAGCTTGTCCAGGGGGAACACTGAAGCTTTCTTT	CASSLSRGNTEAFF